Below, 13 T cell receptor beta chains from the same sample are listed, as sequenced in a study of identical twins. TCRdb ran MiXCR on the 5' RACE reads and lists one entry per CDR3 protein. Among about 890,000 distinct CDR3 sequences, about 12% were seen once, and the ten largest hold around 1.6%. These data were likewise used in another study, on yellow fever vaccine responses in identical twins.

Sequenced sample: PBMCs. All receptors derive from a woman under 30 in good health.

CDR3 nucleotide sequence: TGCGCCAGCAGTGAGTCCCACGGGACAGGGGGCTATGGGGTTTACGAGCAGTACTTC. Its translation: CASSESHGTGGYGVYEQYF. The chain combines TRBV10-2 with TRBJ2-7, with TRBD1 matching 12 bases. The junction had 13 bases not matched to a gene; V was cut back by 0 bases and J by 4 bases. The V gene's germline CDR1 is WSHSY and CDR2 SAAADI. This CDR3 is built from 19 residues.

The chain links TRBV4-1 to TRBJ2-1; D gene ambiguous. The CDR3 is 16 residues long. Germline CDR1 and CDR2: MGHRA and YSYEKL. The V end lost 1 base, the J end lost 7 bases, and 17 bases lay between the germline ends. The CDR3 DNA sequence: TGCGCCAGCAGCCAAGGGGTTGCGTTGGGCTTAAATGAGCAGTTCTTC. This sequence encodes CASSQGVALGLNEQFF.

This clonotype was recorded a few times. V and J are TRBV5-1 and TRBJ1-3; 7 nucleotides agree with TRBD1. Germline V gene data show CDR1 as SGHRS and CDR2 as YFSETQ. This CDR3 spans 15 amino acids. Germline trimming cut 2 bases from V and 3 bases from J; bases unmatched to any gene: 5. The CDR3 DNA sequence: TGCGCCAGCAGCTTCGGGACAGCCGGTGGAAACACCATATATTTT. Its translation: CASSFGTAGGNTIYF.

This clonotype was recorded a few times. This chain connects TRBV11-2 to TRBJ1-1, with 11 bases matching TRBD1. Germline loops: CDR1 SGHAT, CDR2 FQNNGV. The CDR3 runs to 15 residues. V shed 5 bases, J shed 5 bases, and the junction held 7 bases outside the gene matches. CDR3 nucleotide sequence: TGTGCCAGCAGCGTGGGACAGGGGGGTTCGACTGAAGCTTTCTTT. It translates to CASSVGQGGSTEAFF.

The chain links TRBV5-8 to TRBJ2-1; D tentatively reads TRBD1 or TRBD2 (6 bases each). The germline gives CDR1 SGHTS, CDR2 YDEGEE. V lost 0 bases, J lost 10 bases, and 17 bases lay in between. The CDR3 covers 15 residues. CDR3 sequence: CASSLGVRGAPEQFF. The CDR3 nucleotides read TGTGCCAGCAGCTTGGGGGTGAGGGGGGCTCCGGAGCAGTTCTTC.

A few counts support this clonotype. The rearrangement links TRBV6-5 to TRBJ2-3, with D possibly TRBD2 on 6 matching bases. Trimming took 4 bases from V and 3 from J, leaving 11 bases between them. CDR1 and CDR2 from the germline V gene are MNHEY and SVGAGI. The CDR3 sequence is 14 residues long. The CDR3 DNA follows: TGTGCCAGCAGTTCGGGGAGGACGACAGATACGCAGTATTTT. Its protein is CASSSGRTTDTQYF.

The chain carries TRBV27 and TRBJ2-1; 10 nucleotides match TRBD2. The J segment lost 6 bases and the V segment lost 2 bases, leaving 13 bases of the junction unmatched. Germline CDR1 is MNHEY and CDR2 is SMNVEV (reference sequence). The CDR3 runs 18 residues. CDR3 DNA: TGTGCCAGCAGTTTAGCCCCCACTAGCGGGATCTTAAGCAATGAGCAGTTCTTC. Its protein is CASSLAPTSGILSNEQFF.

This clonotype was picked up a small number of times. The chain recombines TRBV7-8 with TRBJ2-7, with TRBD1 matching 12 bases. Trimming cost V 1 base and J 2 bases; bases outside gene matches: 3. The CDR3 spans 16 residues. CDR1 and CDR2 from the germline V gene are SGHVS and FQNEAQ. DNA of the CDR3: TGTGCCAGCAGCTTAGTTGGGACAGGGGGCGCCTACGAGCAGTACGTC. This encodes CASSLVGTGGAYEQYV.

This clonotype came up many times. The gene calls are TRBV29-1 and TRBJ2-1; D perhaps matches TRBD1 (6 bases). The ends were cut back, 0 bases at V and 10 bases at J, with 10 bases in the middle. The CDR3 totals 12 residues. Germline V gives CDR1 SQVTM, CDR2 ANQGSEA. The CDR3 region is CSVEDQTGEQFF. The DNA of the CDR3 is TGCAGCGTTGAAGATCAAACAGGGGAGCAGTTCTTC.

The chain employs TRBV11-3 and TRBJ2-1; 9 bases match TRBD2. The CDR3 has 16 amino acids. Germline CDR1 is SGHNT and CDR2 is YENEEA. V lost 0 bases and J lost 10; bases outside the gene matches: 10. The DNA of the CDR3 is TGTGCCAGCAGCTTAGATTCCCAGCGGGGGGCCGGGGAGCAGTTCTTC. It translates to CASSLDSQRGAGEQFF.

This clonotype has just a few counts. The V gene is TRBV14, the J gene TRBJ1-2; weak D call: TRBD1 (5 bases). Trimming stripped 1 base from V and 6 bases from J, with 9 bases between. This CDR3 comprises 13 residues. Looked up from germline, CDR1 is SGHDN and CDR2 is FVKESK. CDR3 region: CASSQARDHGYTF. In DNA form, the CDR3 reads TGTGCCAGCAGCCAAGCCCGGGACCATGGCTACACCTTC. The full variable domain, with the rest looked up from reference TRBV14 and TRBJ1-2, is EAGVTQFPSHSVIEKGQTVTLRCDPISGHDNLYWYRRVMGKEIKFLLHFVKESKQDESGMPNNRFLAERTGGTYSTLKVQPAELEDSGVYFCASSQARDHGYTFGSGTRLTVV.

V is TRBV29-1 and J is TRBJ2-4; 13 bases align to TRBD2. Looked up from germline, CDR1 is SQVTM and CDR2 is ANQGSEA. Trimming took 6 bases from V and 6 from J; bases not matched to a gene: 8. This CDR3 contains 15 residues. The CDR3 here is CSVSGLAGAGNIQYF. The CDR3 coding sequence is TGCAGCGTGTCCGGACTAGCGGGAGCGGGAAACATTCAGTACTTC.

This clonotype was picked up many times. J is TRBJ2-5 and V is TRBV27; D possibly corresponds to TRBD1 (5 bases). Germline values: CDR1 MNHEY, CDR2 SMNVEV (reference sequence). V shed 7 bases and J shed 4 bases, with 19 bases lying between them. CDR3 length: 15 amino acids. CDR3 DNA: TGTGCCAGCACACGGCAGGGATTACAAGCAGAGACCCAGTACTTC. The encoded protein is CASTRQGLQAETQYF.